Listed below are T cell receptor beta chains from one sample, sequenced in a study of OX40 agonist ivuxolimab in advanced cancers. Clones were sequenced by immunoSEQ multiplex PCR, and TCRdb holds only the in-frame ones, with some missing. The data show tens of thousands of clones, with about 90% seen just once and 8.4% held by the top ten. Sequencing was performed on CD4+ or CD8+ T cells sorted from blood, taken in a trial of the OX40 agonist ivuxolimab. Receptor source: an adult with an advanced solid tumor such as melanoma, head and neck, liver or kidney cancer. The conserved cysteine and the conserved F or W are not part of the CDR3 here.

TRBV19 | ASSIDPELSSYNEQF
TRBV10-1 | ASRSNQPQH
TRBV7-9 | ASRHPPADTQY
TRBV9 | ASSLGQSQETQY
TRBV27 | ASSFLAGDNEQF
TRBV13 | ASSLRLAGTTDTQY
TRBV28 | ASSWHSNQPQH
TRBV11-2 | ASSSDMGQENTGELF
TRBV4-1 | ASSLSVDTQY
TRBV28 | ASSFHLGAF
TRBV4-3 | ASSQDGRGLSPDTQY
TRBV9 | ASSVGVGPAFQY
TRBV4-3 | ASSHDGTGYGYT
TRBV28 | ASSLNAGYEHEQY
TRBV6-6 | ASRKGLAGDEQF
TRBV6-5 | ASSGRFNQPQH
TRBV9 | ASSPGPGLSYNEQF
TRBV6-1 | ASSELAGGTGELF
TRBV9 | ASSVAGQPQH
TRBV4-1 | ASSQDELGMNTEAF
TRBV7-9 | ASSRGTASTDTQY
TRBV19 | ASSTWFSVNTEAF
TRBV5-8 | ASSPLAGAYNEQF
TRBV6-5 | ASSYSVTGELF
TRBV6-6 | AAGAGPNQPQH
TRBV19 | ASTGGGYNEQF
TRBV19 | ASSRGLAGVETQY